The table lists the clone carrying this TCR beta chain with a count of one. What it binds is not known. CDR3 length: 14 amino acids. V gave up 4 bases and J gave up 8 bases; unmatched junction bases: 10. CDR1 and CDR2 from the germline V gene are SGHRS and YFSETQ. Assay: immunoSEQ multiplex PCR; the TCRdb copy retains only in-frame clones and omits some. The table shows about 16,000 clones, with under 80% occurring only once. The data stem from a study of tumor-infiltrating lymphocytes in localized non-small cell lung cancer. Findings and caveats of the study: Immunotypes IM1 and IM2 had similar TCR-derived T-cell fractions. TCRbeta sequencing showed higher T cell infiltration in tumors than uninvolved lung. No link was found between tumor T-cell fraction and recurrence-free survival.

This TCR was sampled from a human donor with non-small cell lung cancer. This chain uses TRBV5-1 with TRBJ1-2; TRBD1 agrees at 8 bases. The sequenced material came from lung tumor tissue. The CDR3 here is CASSLDRESSGYTF. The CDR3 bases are TGCGCCAGCAGCCTGGACAGGGAGTCGTCCGGCTACACCTTC.